These T cell receptor beta chains were read from a single sample in a study of blood T cell repertoires in COVID-19. Repertoires were generated with immunoSEQ multiplex PCR, while TCRdb's copy carries only in-frame clones and drops some. The sample shows fewer than 250,000 clones, about 87% of them seen only once. Sequenced input: PBMCs or T cells enriched from blood (not recorded which). Receptors originate from a woman in her twenties or thirties who had been exposed to COVID-19. The CDR3 runs from the conserved cysteine through the conserved F or W. Each record gives: clone size, J gene, V gene, D gene, CDR3 protein, CDR3 DNA. D genes are given only for firm matches. The size of a clone is reported for some rows only, either as once, few or many, or as a class for expanded clones.

>-|TRBJ1-5|TRBV28|-
CASSLRSFGEPQHF
TGTGCCAGCAGTTTAAGATCCTTCGGGGAGCCCCAGCATTTT
>-|TRBJ1-1|TRBV6-5|-
CASSFSGGANTEAFF
TGTGCCAGCAGTTTTTCGGGGGGCGCGAACACTGAAGCTTTCTTT
>-|TRBJ2-5|TRBV6-5|-
CASSYSVFQETQYF
TGTGCCAGCAGTTATAGTGTTTTCCAAGAGACCCAGTACTTC
>-|TRBJ2-2|TRBV7-3|-
CASSLDFLGPSNTGELFF
TGTGCCAGCAGCTTAGATTTCTTGGGGCCTTCGAACACCGGGGAGCTGTTTTTT
>-|TRBJ1-6|TRBV9|TRBD1
CASSSGQGAYSPLHF
TGTGCCAGCAGCTCGGGACAGGGGGCCTATTCACCCCTCCACTTT
>-|TRBJ1-6|TRBV7-2|-
CASSRVGGAGSPLHF
TGTGCCAGCAGCAGGGTTGGGGGGGCTGGTTCACCCCTCCACTTT
>-|TRBJ2-2|TRBV2|TRBD2
CASRAGVKSGELFF
TGTGCCAGCCGAGCGGGAGTCAAATCCGGGGAGCTGTTTTTT
>-|TRBJ1-1|TRBV5-1|-
CASSSTVNTEAFF
TGCGCCAGCAGCTCAACAGTGAACACTGAAGCTTTCTTT
>once|TRBJ2-1|TRBV9|-
CASSVATMTEQFF
TGTGCCAGCAGCGTAGCTACTATGACTGAGCAGTTCTTC
>-|TRBJ2-1|TRBV7-9|-
CASSLHQLVDNEQFF
TGTGCCAGCAGCTTACATCAACTAGTTGACAATGAGCAGTTCTTC
>-|TRBJ2-2|TRBV30|-
CAWSVSFTGELFF
TGTGCCTGGAGTGTGTCATTCACCGGGGAGCTGTTTTTT
>-|TRBJ1-5|TRBV24-1|TRBD1
CATSDRGPGNQPQHF
TGTGCCACCAGCGACAGGGGACCAGGCAATCAGCCCCAGCATTTT
>-|TRBJ2-7|TRBV11-2|TRBD1
CASSIGQGYEQYF
TGTGCCAGCAGCATCGGACAGGGCTACGAGCAGTACTTC
>-|TRBJ2-7|TRBV19|-
CASSIGRQGTEQYF
TGTGCCAGTAGTATAGGTCGCCAGGGAACCGAGCAGTACTTC
>-|TRBJ2-2|TRBV7-7|-
CASSLDPGSGELFF
TGTGCCAGCAGCTTAGATCCGGGGTCCGGGGAGCTGTTTTTT
>-|TRBJ2-5|TRBV5-1|TRBD2
CASRREGKGTQYF
TGCGCCAGCAGGCGGGAGGGCAAGGGGACCCAGTACTTC
>-|TRBJ1-4|TRBV2|TRBD1
CASKKKGGAIREKLFF
TGTGCCAGCAAAAAAAAAGGGGGCGCGATACGTGAAAAACTGTTTTTT
>-|TRBJ1-1|TRBV28|TRBD1
CASSPPSGQGARDHTEAFF
TGTGCCAGCAGTCCCCCATCGGGACAGGGGGCTCGAGACCACACTGAAGCTTTCTTT
>-|TRBJ2-3|TRBV5-1|TRBD2
CASRGTRRTDTQYF
TGCGCCAGCAGGGGGACTAGACGCACAGATACGCAGTATTTT
>once|TRBJ1-1|TRBV29-1|-
CSVASNTGSEAFF
TGCAGCGTTGCTTCGAATACAGGGAGCGAAGCTTTCTTT
>-|TRBJ2-1|TRBV18|TRBD2
CASSPQTSGSNEQFF
TGTGCCAGCTCACCACAAACTAGCGGGAGTAATGAGCAGTTCTTC
>-|TRBJ2-1|TRBV9|TRBD1
CASSVRQGKNYNEQFF
TGTGCCAGCAGCGTCCGACAGGGGAAAAACTACAATGAGCAGTTCTTC
>once|TRBJ2-7|TRBV7-9|TRBD1
CASSWDRAPYEQYF
TGTGCCAGCAGCTGGGACAGGGCCCCCTACGAGCAGTACTTC
>-|TRBJ1-1|TRBV5-6|TRBD1
CASSRGQGRYTEAFF
TGTGCCAGCAGCCGGGGACAGGGAAGGTACACTGAAGCTTTCTTT
>-|TRBJ2-5|TRBV30|-
CASPHGVGLQTQYF
TGTGCCTCCCCCCACGGAGTGGGGCTGCAGACCCAGTACTTC
>-|TRBJ2-7|TRBV4-2|-
CASSQEVGTGSYEQCF
-
>-|TRBJ2-7|TRBV6-5|TRBD2
CASSYREGEQYF
TGTGCCAGCAGTTACAGGGAGGGCGAGCAGTACTTC
>-|TRBJ2-1|TRBV4-1|TRBD2
CASSQSEAGDEQFF
TGCGCCAGCAGCCAATCGGAAGCGGGAGACGAGCAGTTCTTC
>-|TRBJ2-7|TRBV3-1/TRBV3-2|TRBD1
CASSRTGTGLREQYF
TGTGCCAGCAGCCGGACCGGGACAGGGCTACGGGAGCAGTACTTC
>-|TRBJ2-1|TRBV9|-
CASSVYGISYNEQFF
TGTGCCAGCAGCGTATACGGGATCTCCTACAATGAGCAGTTCTTC
>-|TRBJ2-1|TRBV19|TRBD1
CASSIYRGRNEQFF
TGTGCCAGTAGTATATACAGGGGGCGGAATGAGCAGTTCTTC
>once|TRBJ2-1|TRBV6-5|-
CASSFVAPSRNNEQFF
TGTGCCAGCAGTTTCGTAGCCCCCAGTCGAAACAATGAGCAGTTCTTC
>-|TRBJ2-1|TRBV27|-
CASSLGTHNEQFF
TGTGCCAGCAGTTTAGGCACACACAATGAGCAGTTCTTC
>-|TRBJ1-1|TRBV28|-
CATLELNTEAFF
TGTGCCACCCTAGAGCTGAACACTGAAGCTTTCTTT
>once|TRBJ2-7|TRBV27|-
CASSFSGLEPYEQYF
TGTGCCAGCAGTTTTTCCGGACTGGAACCCTACGAGCAGTACTTC
>-|TRBJ2-3|TRBV19|TRBD2
CASRKTTSGRGSGTQYF
TGTGCCAGTAGGAAAACGACTAGCGGGAGGGGGAGTGGTACGCAGTATTTT
>-|TRBJ2-2|TRBV24-1|TRBD1
CATSDLMAGGTGELFF
TGTGCCACCAGTGATTTGATGGCAGGGGGAACCGGGGAGCTGTTTTTT
>-|TRBJ2-7|TRBV5-5|-
CASSLARYEQYF
TGTGCCAGCAGCTTGGCGAGGTACGAGCAGTACTTC
>-|TRBJ2-3|TRBV28|-
CASSEGGFADTQYF
TGTGCCAGCAGCGAGGGGGGGTTCGCAGATACGCAGTATTTT
>-|TRBJ2-7|TRBV5-6|-
CASSLANRGYEQYF
TGTGCCAGCAGCTTGGCCAATAGAGGTTACGAGCAGTACTTC
>-|TRBJ2-3|TRBV19|TRBD2
CASSRLAGGQDTQYF
TGTGCCAGTAGTAGGTTAGCGGGAGGCCAAGATACGCAGTATTTT
>-|TRBJ2-3|TRBV7-8|TRBD2
CASSPRLTSGRADTQYF
TGTGCCAGCAGCCCCCGACTTACTAGCGGGAGGGCCGATACGCAGTATTTT
>-|TRBJ1-2|TRBV3-1/TRBV3-2|-
CASSQLRGGYTF
TGTGCCAGCAGCCAACTAAGGGGCGGCTACACCTTC
>-|TRBJ2-7|TRBV14|TRBD2
CASSQDLWRGSHEQYF
TGTGCCAGCAGCCAAGATCTGTGGCGCGGGAGCCACGAGCAGTACTTC
>-|TRBJ2-3|TRBV18|-
CASSPVGGADTQYF
TGTGCCAGCTCACCTGTCGGAGGGGCAGATACGCAGTATTTT
>-|TRBJ2-4|TRBV5-6|TRBD1
CASSRDRVRENIQYF
TGTGCCAGCAGTCGGGACAGGGTGAGGGAAAACATTCAGTACTTC
>-|TRBJ1-2|TRBV13|-
CASSLGGRSNYGYTF
TGTGCCAGCAGCTTAGGGGGCCGATCTAACTATGGCTACACCTTC
>-|TRBJ2-3|TRBV10-3|-
CAISSTAQGTDTQYF
TGTGCCATCAGTTCGACAGCCCAGGGCACAGATACGCAGTATTTT
>-|TRBJ2-7|TRBV4-1|-
CASSQDANRAPIGSYEQYF
TGCGCCAGCAGCCAAGATGCGAACAGGGCACCTATAGGCTCCTACGAGCAGTACTTC
>few|TRBJ1-1|TRBV7-9|TRBD1
CASGQGNTEAFF
TGTGCCAGCGGACAGGGCAACACTGAAGCTTTCTTT
>few|TRBJ1-3|TRBV30|-
CAWSHGSGVFWDTIYF
TGTGCCTGGAGTCACGGGAGCGGGGTTTTTTGGGACACCATATATTTT
>-|TRBJ2-3|TRBV19|-
CASSIGGGSTDTQYF
TGTGCCAGTAGTATCGGTGGAGGGAGCACAGATACGCAGTATTTT
>-|TRBJ2-7|TRBV2|-
CASIEQWGPQEQYF
TGTGCCAGCATCGAACAATGGGGCCCCCAGGAGCAGTACTTC